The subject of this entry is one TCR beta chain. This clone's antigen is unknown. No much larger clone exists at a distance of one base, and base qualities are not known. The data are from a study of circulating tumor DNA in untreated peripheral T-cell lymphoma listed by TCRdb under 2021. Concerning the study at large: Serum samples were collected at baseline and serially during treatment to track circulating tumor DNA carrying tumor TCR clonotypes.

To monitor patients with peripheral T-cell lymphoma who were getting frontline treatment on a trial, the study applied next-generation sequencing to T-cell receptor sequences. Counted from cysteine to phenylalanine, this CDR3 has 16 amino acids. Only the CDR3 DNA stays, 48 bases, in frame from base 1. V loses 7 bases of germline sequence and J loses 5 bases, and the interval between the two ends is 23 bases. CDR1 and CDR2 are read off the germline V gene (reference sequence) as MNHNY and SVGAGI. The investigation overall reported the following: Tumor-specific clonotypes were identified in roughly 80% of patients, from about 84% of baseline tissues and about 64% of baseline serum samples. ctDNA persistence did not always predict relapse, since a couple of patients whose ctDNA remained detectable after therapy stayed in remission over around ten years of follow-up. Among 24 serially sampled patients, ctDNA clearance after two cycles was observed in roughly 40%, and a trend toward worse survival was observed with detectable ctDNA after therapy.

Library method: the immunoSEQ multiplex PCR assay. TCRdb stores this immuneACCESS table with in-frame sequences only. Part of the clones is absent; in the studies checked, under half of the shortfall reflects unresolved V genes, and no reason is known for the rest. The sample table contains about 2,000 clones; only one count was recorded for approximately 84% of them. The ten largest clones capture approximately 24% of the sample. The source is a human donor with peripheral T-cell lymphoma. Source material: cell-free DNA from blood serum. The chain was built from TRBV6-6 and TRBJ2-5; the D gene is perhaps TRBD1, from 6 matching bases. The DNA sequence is TGTGCCAGCACCCTCGCCAGGGGCCTACCAGGGGAGACCCAGTACTTC. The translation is CASTLARGLPGETQYF.